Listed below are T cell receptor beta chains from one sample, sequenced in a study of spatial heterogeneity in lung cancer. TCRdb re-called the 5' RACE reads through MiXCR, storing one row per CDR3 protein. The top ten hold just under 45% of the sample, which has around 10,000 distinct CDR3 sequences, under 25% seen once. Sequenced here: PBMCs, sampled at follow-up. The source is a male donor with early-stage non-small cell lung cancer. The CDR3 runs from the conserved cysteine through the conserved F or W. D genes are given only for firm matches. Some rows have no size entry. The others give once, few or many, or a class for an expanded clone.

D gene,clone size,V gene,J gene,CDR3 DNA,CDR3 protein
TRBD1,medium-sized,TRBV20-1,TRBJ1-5,TGCAGTGCTAGACAGGGACAGGGCGGCCAGCCCCAGCATTTT,CSARQGQGGQPQHF
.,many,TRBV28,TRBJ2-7,TGTGCCAGCAACGGGCTACAGTACGAGCAGTACTTC,CASNGLQYEQYF
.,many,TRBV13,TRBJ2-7,TGTGCCAGCAGCCTTTCAGATACACAGGGTGTACGGTACGAGCAGTACTTC,CASSLSDTQGVRYEQYF
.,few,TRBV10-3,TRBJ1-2,TGTGCCATCAGTGAGTACCAGAACCGGGGCTATGGCTACACCTTC,CAISEYQNRGYGYTF
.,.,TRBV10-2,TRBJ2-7,TGCGCCAGCAGTGGTAACAGGGAATCCGAGCAGTACTTC,CASSGNRESEQYF
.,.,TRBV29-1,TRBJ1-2,TGCAGCGTTGAAGATGGGCAGGGTACCTATGGCTACACCTTC,CSVEDGQGTYGYTF
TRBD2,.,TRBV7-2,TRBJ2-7,TGTGCCAGCAGCTTAGGGACTAGCGGGGCCGAGCAGTACTTC,CASSLGTSGAEQYF
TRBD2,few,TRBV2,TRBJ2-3,TGTGCCAGCAAAGCGGGGGTTTCCACAGATACGCAGTATTTT,CASKAGVSTDTQYF
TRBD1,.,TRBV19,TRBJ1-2,TGTGCCAGTAGTGTGGGACAGGGGGCCTTCTATGGCTACACCTTC,CASSVGQGAFYGYTF
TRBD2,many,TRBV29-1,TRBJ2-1,TGCAGCGTTGAAAACCCCAGGACTAGCGGGAGAGACGGCTCCTACAATGAGCAGTTCTTC,CSVENPRTSGRDGSYNEQFF
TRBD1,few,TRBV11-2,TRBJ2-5,TGTGCCAGCAGCTTCCAGGACAGGGGGGAGACCCAGTACTTC,CASSFQDRGETQYF
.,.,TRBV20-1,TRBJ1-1,TGCAGTGCTAGACTAGGACACACTGAAGCTTTCTTT,CSARLGHTEAFF
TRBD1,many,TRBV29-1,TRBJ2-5,TGCAGCGCCGACAGGGGCCAAGAGACCCAGTACTTC,CSADRGQETQYF
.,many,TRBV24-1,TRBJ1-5,TGTGCCACCAGACGAAATCAGCCCCAGCATTTT,CATRRNQPQHF
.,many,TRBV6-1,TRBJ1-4,TGTGCCAGCAGATTTCGGCAGGGCGATGAAAAACTGTTTTTT,CASRFRQGDEKLFF
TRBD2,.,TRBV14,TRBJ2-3,TGTGCCAGCAGTCGGACTAGCGGAAAAGCAGATACGCAGTATTTT,CASSRTSGKADTQYF
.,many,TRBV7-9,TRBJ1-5,TGTGCCAGCAGCTTAGAACAGGGATCTGGCAATCAGCCCCAGCATTTT,CASSLEQGSGNQPQHF
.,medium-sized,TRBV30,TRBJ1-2,TGTGCCTGGAGTACCCGCGAAGGGGTCTATGGCTACACCTTC,CAWSTREGVYGYTF
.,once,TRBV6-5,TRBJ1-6,TGTGCCAGCAAGAAACAGGGACGAGATTCACCCCTCCACTTT,CASKKQGRDSPLHF
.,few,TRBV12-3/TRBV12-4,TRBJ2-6,TGTGCCAGCAGCTACCGGGTGACCTCTGGGGCCAACGTCCTGACTTTC,CASSYRVTSGANVLTF
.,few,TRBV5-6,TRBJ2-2,TGTGCCAGCAACTTGGGGGCGAACACCGGGGAGCTGTTTTTT,CASNLGANTGELFF
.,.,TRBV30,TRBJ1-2,TGTGCCTGGAACGGACCGTTCTATGGCTACACCTTC,CAWNGPFYGYTF
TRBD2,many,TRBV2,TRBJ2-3,TGTGCCAGCTTAACGGGACTAGCGGTGAGCACAGATACGCAGTATTTT,CASLTGLAVSTDTQYF
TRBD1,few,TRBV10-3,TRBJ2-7,TGTGCCAGTCTCCGGGACAGGGGCTACGAGCAGTACTTC,CASLRDRGYEQYF
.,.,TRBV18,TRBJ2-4,TGTGCCAGCTCCCCTGGGCAGCAAGAAAACATTCAGTACTTC,CASSPGQQENIQYF
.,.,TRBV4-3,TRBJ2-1,TGCGCCAGCAGCCCGCCGAGGTCTCAGGGCGAGCAGTTCTTC,CASSPPRSQGEQFF
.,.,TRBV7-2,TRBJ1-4,TGTGCCAGCAGTAGCGGGCGGGGGGAAAAACTGTTTTTT,CASSSGRGEKLFF
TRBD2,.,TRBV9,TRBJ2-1,TGTGCCAGCAGCGGAGGTACTAGCGGGGACTACAATGAGCAGTTCTTC,CASSGGTSGDYNEQFF
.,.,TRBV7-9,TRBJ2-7,TGTGCCAGCAGCCCCTTCTACTACGAGCAGTACTTC,CASSPFYYEQYF
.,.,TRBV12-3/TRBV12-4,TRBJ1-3,TGTGCCAGCAGTCCCATCTTTACACTAACTAAGGGAAACACCATATATTTT,CASSPIFTLTKGNTIYF
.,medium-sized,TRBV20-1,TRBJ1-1,TGCAGTGCTCCCGACGGAAACACTGAAGCTTTCTTT,CSAPDGNTEAFF
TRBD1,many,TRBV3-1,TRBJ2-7,TGTGCCAGCGCCAACAGGGGCAGCTACGAGCAGTACTTC,CASANRGSYEQYF
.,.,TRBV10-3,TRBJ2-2,TGTGCCATCAAGTCGGGTACGGCGAACACCGGGGAGCTGTTTTTT,CAIKSGTANTGELFF
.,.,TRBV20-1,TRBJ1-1,TGCAGTGCTAGCCCCCCCCGGAGGTTTGGGAACACTGAAGCTTTCTTT,CSASPPRRFGNTEAFF
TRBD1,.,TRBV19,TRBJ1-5,TGTGCCAGTATGGACAGGACCCCCAATCAGCCCCAGCATTTT,CASMDRTPNQPQHF
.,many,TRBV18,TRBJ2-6,TGTGCCAGCTCACCACGCCAGGGCAGCTCTGGGGCCAACGTCCTGACTTTC,CASSPRQGSSGANVLTF
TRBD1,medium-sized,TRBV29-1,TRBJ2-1,TGCAGCGCCAACAGGGGATCCTACAATGAGCAGTTCTTC,CSANRGSYNEQFF
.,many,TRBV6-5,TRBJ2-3,TGTGCCAGCAGCTCGGGACCCCCTGCGGATACGCAGTATTTT,CASSSGPPADTQYF
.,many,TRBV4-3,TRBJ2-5,TGCGCCAGCAGCCAAGACCCTTATGAGACCCAGTACTTC,CASSQDPYETQYF
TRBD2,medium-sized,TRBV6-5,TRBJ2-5,TGTGCCAGCAGCCGACAGACTCCGGGACTAGGAGAGACCCAGTACTTC,CASSRQTPGLGETQYF
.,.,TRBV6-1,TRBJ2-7,TGTGCCAGCGCAGACAGGAAGCAGTACTTC,CASADRKQYF
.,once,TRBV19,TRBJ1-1,TGTGCCAGTACCTTACACGGAGTCGCTGAAGCTTTCTTT,CASTLHGVAEAFF
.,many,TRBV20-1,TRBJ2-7,TGCAGTGCCACCCTGTACGAGCAGTACTTC,CSATLYEQYF
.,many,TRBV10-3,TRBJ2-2,TGTGCCATCAGCCCGTCGCGCATTGCGAACACCGGGGAGCTGTTTTTT,CAISPSRIANTGELFF
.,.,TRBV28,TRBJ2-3,TGTGCCAGCAGTGTATCTATAATAGCAGCCCTGGTCCCCACAGATACGCAGTATTTT,CASSVSIIAALVPTDTQYF
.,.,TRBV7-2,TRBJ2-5,TGTGCCAGCAGCTTAACCCCGGGGGTCCAAGAGACCCAGTACTTC,CASSLTPGVQETQYF
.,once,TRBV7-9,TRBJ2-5,TGTGCCAGCAGCTTCCCGGGGGCCGAAGAGACCCAGTACTTC,CASSFPGAEETQYF
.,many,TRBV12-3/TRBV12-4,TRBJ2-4,TGTGCCAGCACCGAAGGGCCGGGAGCTAAAAACATTCAGTACTTC,CASTEGPGAKNIQYF
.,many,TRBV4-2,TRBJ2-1,TGTGCCAGCAGCCATCAGGCCCAGGCGACCTACAATGAGCAGTTCTTC,CASSHQAQATYNEQFF
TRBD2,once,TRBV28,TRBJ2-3,TGTGCCAGCAGGGGGACTAGCGTTAGCACAGATACGCAGTATTTT,CASRGTSVSTDTQYF
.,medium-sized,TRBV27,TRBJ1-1,TGTGCCAGCAGTTTATCTCTGCGGCAAACCAGGGCTTTCTTT,CASSLSLRQTRAFF
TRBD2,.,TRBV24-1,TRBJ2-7,TGTGCCACCAGTGAGGGACTACAATCGTACGAGCAGTACTTC,CATSEGLQSYEQYF
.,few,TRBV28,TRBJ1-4,TGTGCCAGCAGTGTCACAGGGGAAAAACTGTTTTTT,CASSVTGEKLFF
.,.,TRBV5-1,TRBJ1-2,TGCGCCAGCAGCTTGGGGGAGAACTATGGCTACACCTTC,CASSLGENYGYTF
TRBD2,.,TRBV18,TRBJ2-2,TGTGCCAGCTCATCGACTAGCGGGAGGGACACCGGGGAGCTGTTTTTT,CASSSTSGRDTGELFF
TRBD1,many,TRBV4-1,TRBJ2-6,TGCGCCAGCAGCCACACGACAGGGGGCGCTTGGTCTGGGGCCAACGTCCTGACTTTC,CASSHTTGGAWSGANVLTF
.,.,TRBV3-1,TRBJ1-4,TGTGCCAGCAGCCAACTCCAGGCAGTTGAACTGTTTTTT,CASSQLQAVELFF